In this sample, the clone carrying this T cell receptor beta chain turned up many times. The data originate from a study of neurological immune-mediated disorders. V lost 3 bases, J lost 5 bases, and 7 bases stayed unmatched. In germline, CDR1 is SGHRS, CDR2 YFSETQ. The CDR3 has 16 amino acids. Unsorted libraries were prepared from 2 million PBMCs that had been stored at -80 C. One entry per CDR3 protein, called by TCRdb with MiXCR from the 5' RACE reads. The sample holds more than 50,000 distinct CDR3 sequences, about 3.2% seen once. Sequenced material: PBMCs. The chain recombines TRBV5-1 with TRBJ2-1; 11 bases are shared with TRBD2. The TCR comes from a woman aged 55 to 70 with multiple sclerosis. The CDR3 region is CASSWGLADSNNEQFF. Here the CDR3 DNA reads TGCGCCAGCAGCTGGGGACTAGCGGACTCAAACAATGAGCAGTTCTTC. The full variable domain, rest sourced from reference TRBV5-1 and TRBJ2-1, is KAGVTQTPRYLIKTRGQQVTLSCSPISGHRSVSWYQQTPGQGLQFLFEYFSETQRNKGNFPGRFSGRQFSNSRSEMNVSTLELGDSALYLCASSWGLADSNNEQFFGPGTRLTVL.